These 21 T cell receptor beta chains came from one sample sequenced in a study of regulatory T cells in long-lasting Graves disease. In building TCR beta libraries, iRepertoire HTBI primers were used together with Arm-PCR of CDR3 regions. TCRdb re-analysed the multiplex PCR reads in MiXCR, keeping a single row per CDR3 protein. The table includes some 450,000 distinct CDR3 sequences, around 15% detected once. As for time point: newly diagnosed GD, antithyroid drugs for less than 3 months. Following extraction of RNA from PBMCs, that RNA was used to make the TCR library. This same sample was also taken into another study, of T cells in Graves' hyperthyroidism and ophthalmopathy.

The sample here was peripheral blood mononuclear cells (PBMCs), taken at new diagnosis, from a patient treated with antithyroid drugs. Receptors originate from a woman in her twenties or thirties with Graves disease.

The chain recombines TRBV6-2 or TRBV6-3 with TRBJ2-7, with D perhaps TRBD2 (6 bases). This CDR3 comprises 16 residues. The ends were cut back, 2 bases at V and 0 bases at J, with 14 bases in the middle. Germline CDR1 MNHEY, CDR2 SVGEGT. The CDR3 DNA follows: TGTGCCAGCAGTTACGGCGGGGCTACTACCTCCTACGAGCAGTACTTC. Translating it yields CASSYGGATTSYEQYF.

The table lists this clonotype with many counts. J is TRBJ1-1 and V is TRBV3-1, with D unclear. The CDR3 is 14 residues long. The ends were cut back, 0 bases at V and 1 base at J, with 6 bases in the middle. CDR1 and CDR2 (germline): LGHDT, YNNKEL (reference sequence). DNA of the CDR3: TGTGCCAGCAGCCAAGAGACGGCGAACACTGAAGCTTTCTTT. Translation gives CASSQETANTEAFF. Full variable domain (rest looked up from reference TRBV3-1 and TRBJ1-1): DTAVSQTPKYLVTQMGNDKSIKCEQNLGHDTMYWYKQDSKKFLKIMFSYNNKELIINETVPNRFSPKSPDKAHLNLHINSLELGDSAVYFCASSQETANTEAFFGQGTRLTVV.

The V gene is TRBV7-9, the J gene TRBJ1-6; 7 bases fit TRBD1. Germline CDR1 and CDR2: SEHNR and FQNEAQ (reference sequence). V shed 1 base and J 7 bases; nucleotides not matched to a gene: 4. The CDR3 extends over 15 amino acids. CDR3 sequence: CASSLEGAGNSPLHF. The CDR3 DNA is TGTGCCAGCAGCTTAGAGGGGGCTGGAAATTCACCCCTCCACTTT.

The table lists this clonotype with many counts. The chain is built from TRBV11-2 and TRBJ2-4; 7 bases agree with TRBD2. After removal of 3 bases from V and 7 bases from J, the junction contained 3 bases not matched to a gene. CDR3 length equals 13 residues. CDR1 and CDR2 (germline): SGHAT, FQNNGV. The CDR3 DNA is TGTGCCAGCAGCTTCCAGGGAGGGAACATTCAGTACTTC. This translates into CASSFQGGNIQYF.

This clonotype was recorded many times. The chain uses TRBV24-1 and TRBJ2-7; D may be TRBD1 (6 bases). This CDR3 has 15 amino acids. Per germline, CDR1 KGHDR and CDR2 SFDVKD. With 7 bases removed from V and 1 base from J, the gap between germline ends came to 16 bases. The CDR3: CATSKGHTGSYEQYF. CDR3 nucleotides: TGTGCCACCAGCAAGGGACACACTGGATCCTACGAGCAGTACTTC.

A word on this clonotype: Since a far larger clone is one base different, this is likely a read error. V gene TRBV20-1 combines with J gene TRBJ2-5, with D hard to call. V lost 3 bases and J 11 bases, leaving 28 bases between the germline ends. Germline values: CDR1 DFQATT, CDR2 SNEGSKA (reference sequence). This CDR3 has 16 amino acids. CDR3 region: CSARAVTAYPYNEQYF. CDR3 sequence (DNA): TGCAGTGCTAGGGCCGTAACAGCCTACCCCTACAATGAGCAGTACTTC.

This clonotype was seen ten or more times. DNA of the CDR3: TGTGCCTGGAAGGGCGGACCCCGCTCCTACGAGCAGTACTTC. As protein: CAWKGGPRSYEQYF. This sequence joins TRBV30 and TRBJ2-7; D is unresolved. Per germline, CDR1 GTSNPN and CDR2 SVGIG (reference sequence). V gave up 4 bases and J gave up 0 bases, with 13 bases separating them. There are 14 residues in the CDR3. Supplemented by reference TRBV30 and TRBJ2-7, the full variable domain reads SQTIHQWPATLVQPVGSPLSLECTVEGTSNPNLYWYRQAAGRGLQLLFYSVGIGQISSEVPQNLSASRPQDRQFILSSKKLLLSDSGFYLCAWKGGPRSYEQYFGPGTRLTVT.

Remarks on this clonotype: Since a far larger clone is one base different, this is likely a read error. The rearrangement joins TRBV3-1 to TRBJ2-5; D is perhaps TRBD1 (5 bases). Germline CDR1 is LGHDT and CDR2 is YNNKEL (reference sequence). This CDR3 spans 14 amino acids. This CDR3 reads CASSHGRAQRQSLF. DNA for the CDR3: TGTGCCAGCAGCCACGGCCGCGCCCAAAGACAGTCCCTCTTC.

This chain uses TRBV7-9 with TRBJ2-7; the match to TRBD1 covers 8 bases. V shed 7 bases, J shed 2 bases, and the junction held 7 bases outside the gene matches. The CDR3 runs to 14 residues. In germline, CDR1 is SEHNR, CDR2 FQNEAQ (reference sequence). CDR3 nucleotide sequence: TGTGCCAGCACCTTCGGGACAGGCACCTACGAGCAGTACTTC. This sequence encodes CASTFGTGTYEQYF.

As regards this clonotype: Since a much larger clone is just one base distant, this may be a read error. This chain joins TRBV7-2 and TRBJ2-5; a possible D gene is TRBD2 (6 bases). CDR3 length: 13 residues. Per germline, CDR1 SGHTA and CDR2 FQGNSA. V was trimmed by 5 bases and J by 11 bases, leaving 18 bases between them. The DNA of the CDR3 is TGTGCCAGCAGCACTGCGGACGCACGGGAGCAGTACTTC. Encoded protein: CASSTADAREQYF.

This clonotype was detected many times. This chain uses TRBV7-9 with TRBJ2-1, with 10 bases aligning to TRBD2. The CDR3 contains 14 residues. Looked up from germline, CDR1 is SEHNR and CDR2 is FQNEAQ (reference sequence). Trimming took 9 bases from V and 7 from J; bases not matched to a gene: 9. The chain's CDR3 is CASTGTSETNEQFF. CDR3 bases: TGTGCCAGTACCGGGACTAGCGAAACGAATGAGCAGTTCTTC.

The chain employs TRBV7-9 and TRBJ2-2, with 9 bases identical to TRBD1. Germline V CDR1 and CDR2: SEHNR, FQNEAQ (reference sequence). The CDR3 is 15 residues long. V shed 3 bases and J 4 bases; nucleotides not matched to a gene: 3. The CDR3 sequence is CASSLWTGATGELFF. The CDR3, as DNA: TGTGCCAGCAGCTTGTGGACAGGGGCCACCGGGGAGCTGTTTTTT. The whole variable domain, filled in from reference TRBV7-9 and TRBJ2-2, reads DTGVSQNPRHKITKRGQNVTFRCDPISEHNRLYWYRQTLGQGPEFLTYFQNEAQLEKSRLLSDRFSAERPKGSFSTLEIQRTEQGDSAMYLCASSLWTGATGELFFGEGSRLTVL.

The rearrangement links TRBV12-5 to TRBJ2-3; TRBD1 agrees at 8 bases. The J call may be incorrect, as the DNA end agrees better with TRBJ2-1. The CDR3 runs 15 residues. Germline V CDR1 and CDR2: LGHNT, FRNRAP. The CDR3 DNA reads TGTGCTAGTGGTCCCGGGACAGGCGCTAGGAATGAGCAGTTCTTC. Its translation: CASGPGTGARNEQFF.

This clonotype has at least ten counts. The chain's CDR3 is CASSFSTGRDEQYF. Written as DNA, the CDR3 is TGTGCCAGCAGCTTCTCGACAGGGCGCGACGAGCAGTACTTC. This rearrangement joins TRBV7-6 to TRBJ2-7, with TRBD1 matching 7 bases. The CDR3 contains 14 residues. Germline CDR1 reads SGHVS; CDR2 reads FNYEAQ. J lost 5 bases, V lost 3 bases, and 7 bases had no gene match.

This clonotype was seen only a few times. This chain joins TRBV7-2 and TRBJ2-7, with 7 bases aligning to TRBD2. Germline CDR1 and CDR2: SGHTA and FQGNSA. The CDR3 totals 18 residues. Unmatched junction bases numbered 17, after V lost 5 bases and J lost 1 base. The CDR3 sequence is CASSTLLAEWGKSYEQYF. The DNA of the CDR3 is TGTGCCAGCAGCACCCTCCTAGCGGAGTGGGGAAAATCCTACGAGCAGTACTTC. The complete variable domain, with remaining parts taken from reference TRBV7-2 and TRBJ2-7, reads GAGVSQSPSNKVTEKGKDVELRCDPISGHTALYWYRQSLGQGLEFLIYFQGNSAPDKSGLPSDRFSAERTGGSVSTLTIQRTQQEDSAVYLCASSTLLAEWGKSYEQYFGPGTRLTVT.

There are a few counts of this clonotype. The rearrangement uses TRBV29-1 and TRBJ1-1; unclear D gene. Trimming left V 5 bases short and J 0 bases short, with 10 bases between. The CDR3 spans 13 residues. The germline gives CDR1 SQVTM, CDR2 ANQGSEA. The CDR3 DNA follows: TGCAGCGTTCGGGCTAGCATGAACACTGAAGCTTTCTTT. As protein: CSVRASMNTEAFF.

There are many counts of this clonotype. The chain uses TRBV3-1 and TRBJ1-6, with no clear D. V lost 4 bases, J lost 7 bases, and 11 bases lay in between. CDR3 length: 14 amino acids. Germline CDR1 LGHDT, CDR2 YNNKEL (reference sequence). The CDR3 nucleotides are TGTGCCAGCAGCCCCCACGTCGAAAATTCACCCCTCCACTTT. It translates to CASSPHVENSPLHF.

This clonotype was recorded many times. CDR3 loop: CASSSIGREQFF. The CDR3 DNA reads as TGTGCCAGCAGCTCCATAGGACGGGAGCAGTTCTTC. The genes are TRBV11-2 and TRBJ2-1, with no clear D. The V gene's germline CDR1 is SGHAT and CDR2 FQNNGV. The CDR3 spans 12 residues. The ends were cut back, 4 bases at V and 10 bases at J, with 11 bases in the middle.

This chain uses TRBV12-3 or TRBV12-4 with TRBJ1-1; 8 bases agree with TRBD1. The CDR3 runs 13 residues. After removal of 6 bases from V and 5 bases from J, the junction contained 5 bases not matched to a gene. Here the CDR3 reads CASRDRGETEAFF. The CDR3 DNA sequence: TGTGCCAGCAGAGACAGGGGCGAGACTGAAGCTTTCTTT.

The chain combines TRBV6-2 or TRBV6-3 with TRBJ2-1, with 9 bases that match TRBD1. CDR1 is MNHEY and CDR2 is SVGEGT in the germline V gene. With V trimmed by 6 bases and J by 5 bases, 8 bases remained unmatched. The CDR3 runs to 15 residues. The CDR3 DNA reads TGTGCCAGCAGCAATCCGGGACAGGGAAACAATGAGCAGTTCTTC. This encodes CASSNPGQGNNEQFF.

This clonotype has just a few counts. V gene TRBV6-1 combines with J gene TRBJ2-5, with a tentative D call TRBD2 (5 bases). CDR1 is MNHNS and CDR2 is SASEGT in the germline V gene. The length of the CDR3 is 14 residues. With 7 bases removed from V and 3 bases from J, the gap between germline ends came to 15 bases. In DNA form, the CDR3 reads TGTGCCAGCATGGGCCTTGAGAGGGAAGAGACCCAGTACTTC. Amino acid sequence: CASMGLEREETQYF.